Detailed here is one T cell receptor (beta chain). The CDR3 has 14 residues. V was pared by 0 bases and J by 1 base, with 7 bases between. The V gene's germline CDR1 is SGHRS and CDR2 YFSETQ. The data belong to a study of blood T cell repertoires in COVID-19. Whole-study context: The United States, Italy and Spain provided the acute and convalescent COVID-19 samples. The cDNA or gDNA used as material had been derived from T cells, B-cell-depleted T cells, or PBMCs.

As handled by the study authors: Nucleated cell number was recorded as an estimate derived from reference gene primer amplification. Sequencing was performed with immunoSEQ multiplex PCR; in TCRdb, only in-frame clones are kept and a portion is missing. The DNA gave D and trimming, while V, J and clone size come from that table. The sample includes about 80,000 clones, roughly four fifths of them seen just once. The sequence was obtained from a human donor in a cohort sampled during active COVID-19. The chain joins TRBV5-1 to TRBJ2-5, with D hard to call. The sample taken for sequencing was peripheral blood. The CDR3 DNA sequence: TGCGCCAGCAGCTTGGGCGGCAGCCAAGAGACCCAGTACTTC. It is translated as CASSLGGSQETQYF.